This T cell receptor beta chain comes out of a study of blood T cell repertoires in COVID-19. Study-wide background: Some COVID-19 samples were acute and others convalescent; all came from the United States, Italy and Spain. Sample material is recorded as cDNA or gDNA derived from T cells, B-cell-depleted T cells, or PBMCs.

The CDR3 contains 16 residues. CDR1 SNHLY and CDR2 FYNNEI come from the germline V gene. The V segment lost 1 base and the J segment 9 bases; nucleotides outside the gene matches: 7. Authors' methods: Scientists estimated how many nucleated cells there were by amplifying reference gene primers. Libraries were prepared by immunoSEQ multiplex PCR; TCRdb keeps only in-frame clonotypes and omits some of them. From that table come the V and J calls and clone size; the DNA was used to work out D and trimming. The sample yields roughly 120,000 clones, 65% to 90% seen once. The receptor's source is an elderly woman with active or convalescent COVID-19. What was sequenced was peripheral blood. The gene calls are TRBV2 and TRBJ2-2, with 11 bases lining up with TRBD2. The chain's CDR3 is CASSEVLASGRRELFF. The CDR3 DNA sequence: TGTGCCAGCAGTGAAGTGTTGGCTAGCGGGAGGAGGGAGCTGTTTTTT.